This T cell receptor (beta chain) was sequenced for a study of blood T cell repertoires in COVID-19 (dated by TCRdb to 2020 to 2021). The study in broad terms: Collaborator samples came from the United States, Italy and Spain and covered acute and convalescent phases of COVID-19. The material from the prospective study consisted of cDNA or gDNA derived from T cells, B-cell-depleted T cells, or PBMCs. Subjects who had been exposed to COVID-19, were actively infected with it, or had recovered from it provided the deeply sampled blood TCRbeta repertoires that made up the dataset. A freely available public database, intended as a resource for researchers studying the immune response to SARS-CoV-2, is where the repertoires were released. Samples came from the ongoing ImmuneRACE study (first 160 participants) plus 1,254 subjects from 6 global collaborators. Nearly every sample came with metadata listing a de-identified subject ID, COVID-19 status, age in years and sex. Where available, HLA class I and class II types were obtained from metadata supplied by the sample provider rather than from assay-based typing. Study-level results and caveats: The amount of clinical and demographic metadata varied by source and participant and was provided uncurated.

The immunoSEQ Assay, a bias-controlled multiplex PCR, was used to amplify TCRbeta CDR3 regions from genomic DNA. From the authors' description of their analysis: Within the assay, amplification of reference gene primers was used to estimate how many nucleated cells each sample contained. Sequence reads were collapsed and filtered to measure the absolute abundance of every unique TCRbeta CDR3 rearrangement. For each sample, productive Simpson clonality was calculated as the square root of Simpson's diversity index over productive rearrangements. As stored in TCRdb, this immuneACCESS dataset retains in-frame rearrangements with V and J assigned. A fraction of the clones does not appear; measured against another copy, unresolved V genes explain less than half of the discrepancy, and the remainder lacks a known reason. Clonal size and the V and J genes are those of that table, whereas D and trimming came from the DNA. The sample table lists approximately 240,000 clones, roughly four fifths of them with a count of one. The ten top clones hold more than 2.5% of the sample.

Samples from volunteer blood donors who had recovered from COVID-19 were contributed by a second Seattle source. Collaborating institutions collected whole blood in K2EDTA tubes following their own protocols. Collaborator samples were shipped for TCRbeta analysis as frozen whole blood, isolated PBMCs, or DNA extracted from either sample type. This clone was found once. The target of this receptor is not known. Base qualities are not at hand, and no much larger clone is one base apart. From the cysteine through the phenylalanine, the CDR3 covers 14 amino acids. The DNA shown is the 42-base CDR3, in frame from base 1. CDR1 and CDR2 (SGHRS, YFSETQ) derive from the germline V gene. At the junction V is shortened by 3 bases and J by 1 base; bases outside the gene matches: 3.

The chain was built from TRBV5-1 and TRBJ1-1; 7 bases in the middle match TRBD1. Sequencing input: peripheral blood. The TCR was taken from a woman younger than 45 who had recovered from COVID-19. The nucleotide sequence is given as TGCGCCAGCAGCTGGGGGACAGCGAACACTGAAGCTTTCTTT. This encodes CASSWGTANTEAFF.